Listed here are 31 T cell receptor beta chains from one sample, sequenced in a study of early T cells in non-severe SARS-CoV-2 infection. MiXCR, applied by TCRdb to the 5' RACE reads, yields one record per CDR3 protein. The data contain about 33,000 distinct CDR3 sequences, around 4.6% of them singletons. The sample consisted of whole blood. These receptor sequences come from an adult who was a healthcare worker with PCR-confirmed SARS-CoV-2 infection or an uninfected control (not recorded which).

Ten or more counts support this clonotype. The chain links TRBV11-2 to TRBJ2-5; the match to TRBD2 covers 7 bases. This CDR3 has 15 residues. The V and J ends lost 4 bases and 1 base, in that order; junction bases with no gene match: 6. Germline-derived CDR1 and CDR2 are SGHAT and FQNNGV. DNA of the CDR3: TGTGCCAGCAGCTCGACCCGGACTAGCCAAGAGACCCAGTACTTC. Its translation: CASSSTRTSQETQYF. Variable domain in full (rest from reference TRBV11-2 and TRBJ2-5): EAGVAQSPRYKIIEKRQSVAFWCNPISGHATLYWYQQILGQGPKLLIQFQNNGVVDDSQLPKDRFSAERLKGVDSTLKIQPAKLEDSAVYLCASSSTRTSQETQYFGPGTRLLVL.

V gene TRBV28 combines with J gene TRBJ2-6; 8 bases line up with TRBD1. Germline V lookup: CDR1 MDHEN, CDR2 SYDVKM. Trimming at V came to 5 bases and at J to 8 bases, leaving 8 bases not matched to a gene. The CDR3 spans 15 residues. CDR3 residues: CASSTTGGTTNVLTF. CDR3 coding DNA: TGTGCCAGCAGTACTACAGGGGGAACTACCAACGTCCTGACTTTC.

This clonotype was counted ten times or more. The rearrangement links TRBV18 to TRBJ2-3; TRBD2 agrees at 12 bases. The CDR3 runs 17 residues. Looked up from germline, CDR1 is KGHSH and CDR2 is LQKENI. The ends lost 2 bases at V and 1 base at J; junction bases unmatched: 4. The CDR3 here is CASSPTRLAGGTDTQYF. CDR3 bases: TGTGCCAGCTCACCAACGAGACTAGCGGGGGGCACAGATACGCAGTATTTT.

This clonotype was recorded a few times. The rearrangement links TRBV6-1 to TRBJ1-2; D possibly corresponds to TRBD1 (5 bases). Germline lookup yields CDR1 MNHNS and CDR2 SASEGT. V was shortened by 1 base and J by 4 bases, with 7 bases between the two germline ends. This CDR3 has 13 residues. The CDR3 loop reads CASSEEGTYGYTF. For the CDR3, the DNA is TGTGCCAGCAGTGAAGAAGGGACCTATGGCTACACCTTC.

This clonotype appeared a few times. The rearrangement links TRBV14 to TRBJ2-1, with D perhaps assigned TRBD1 or TRBD2 (5 bases each). The CDR3 has 15 residues. Trimming left V 5 bases short and J 6 bases short, with 17 bases between. CDR1 SGHDN and CDR2 FVKESK come from the germline V gene. The CDR3 protein is CASSLGPKLGNEQFF. CDR3 bases: TGTGCCAGCAGCTTGGGACCTAAGTTGGGCAATGAGCAGTTCTTC.

The chain recombines TRBV29-1 with TRBJ2-1; 12 nucleotides agree with TRBD2. The V gene's germline CDR1 is SQVTM and CDR2 ANQGSEA. This CDR3 spans 13 amino acids. The CDR3 loop reads CTSGTSGFDEQFF. The CDR3 DNA reads as TGCACTTCCGGGACTAGCGGGTTCGATGAGCAGTTCTTC.

This clonotype was observed many times. The chain carries TRBV7-3 and TRBJ2-1; 9 nucleotides align to TRBD2. The V segment lost 5 bases and the J segment 4 bases; nucleotides outside the gene matches: 9. CDR1 and CDR2 from the germline V gene are SGHTA and FQGTGA. The CDR3 contains 16 residues. The CDR3 reads CASSPSSGGRYNEQFF. The CDR3, as DNA: TGTGCCAGCAGCCCCTCAAGCGGGGGGCGGTACAATGAGCAGTTCTTC.

The CDR3 protein is CASSEGTAASPLHF. The DNA for the CDR3 is TGTGCCAGCAGTGAAGGGACGGCAGCTTCACCCCTCCACTTT. The genes are TRBV6-1 and TRBJ1-6, with no clear D. There are 14 residues in the CDR3. Germline CDR1 reads MNHNS; CDR2 reads SASEGT. Trimming took 1 base from V and 9 from J, leaving 10 bases between them.

This clonotype was picked up many times. V gene TRBV27 combines with J gene TRBJ2-7; 9 positions match TRBD1. After removal of 3 bases from V and 4 bases from J, the junction contained 10 bases not matched to a gene. The CDR3 length is 16 residues. The germline gives CDR1 MNHEY, CDR2 SMNVEV (reference sequence). The CDR3 sequence is CASSFATGTGTYEQYF. The CDR3 region has the DNA TGTGCCAGCAGTTTCGCGACCGGGACAGGGACATACGAGCAGTACTTC.

The chain recombines TRBV7-8 with TRBJ2-5; tentatively, D is TRBD1 (5 bases). The germline V and J ends were trimmed by 5 bases and 6 bases, with 13 bases remaining between them. The germline V gene has CDR1 SGHVS and CDR2 FQNEAQ. CDR3 length: 13 residues. CDR3 coding DNA: TGTGCCAGCAGCCCCCGACAGTTACAGACCCAGTACTTC. This sequence encodes CASSPRQLQTQYF.

The sample holds a few counts of this clonotype. The chain combines TRBV24-1 with TRBJ2-2, with 8 bases aligning to TRBD1. The CDR3 contains 14 residues. J lost 5 bases, V lost 7 bases, and 5 bases had no gene match. The germline V gene encodes CDR1 KGHDR and CDR2 SFDVKD. CDR3 coding DNA: TGTGCCACCAGCGAGACAGGGGAGACCGGGGAGCTGTTTTTT. Protein: CATSETGETGELFF.

This clonotype was recorded a few times. The chain employs TRBV29-1 and TRBJ1-2, with 7 nucleotides matching TRBD1. This CDR3 has 12 residues. Trimming removed 6 bases from V and 5 bases from J; junction bases left unmatched: 6. Looked up from germline, CDR1 is SQVTM and CDR2 is ANQGSEA. The chain's CDR3 is CSVSTGLYGYTF. The CDR3, as DNA: TGCAGCGTCTCGACAGGGTTATATGGCTACACCTTC.

This chain connects TRBV5-1 to TRBJ2-1; D unclear. Trimming removed 0 bases at V and 7 bases at J, with 5 bases between. The CDR3 consists of 12 residues. Germline CDR1 reads SGHRS; CDR2 reads YFSETQ. The CDR3: CASSLADNEQFF. CDR3 nucleotides: TGCGCCAGCAGCTTGGCGGATAATGAGCAGTTCTTC. Full variable domain (rest looked up from reference TRBV5-1 and TRBJ2-1): KAGVTQTPRYLIKTRGQQVTLSCSPISGHRSVSWYQQTPGQGLQFLFEYFSETQRNKGNFPGRFSGRQFSNSRSEMNVSTLELGDSALYLCASSLADNEQFFGPGTRLTVL.

This clonotype is a singleton in its sample. The chain uses TRBV11-2 and TRBJ2-7, with D hard to call. Germline values: CDR1 SGHAT, CDR2 FQNNGV. Trimming took 5 bases from V and 7 from J, leaving 18 bases between them. This CDR3 has 14 amino acids. The CDR3 region has the DNA TGTGCCAGCAGCGCTAGTCCCAACCTCTTTGAGCAGTACTTC. Translation: CASSASPNLFEQYF. The full variable domain, with the rest looked up from reference TRBV11-2 and TRBJ2-7, is EAGVAQSPRYKIIEKRQSVAFWCNPISGHATLYWYQQILGQGPKLLIQFQNNGVVDDSQLPKDRFSAERLKGVDSTLKIQPAKLEDSAVYLCASSASPNLFEQYFGPGTRLTVT.

V gene TRBV5-1 combines with J gene TRBJ2-7; D may be TRBD1 or TRBD2 (5 bases each). Trimming removed 2 bases at V and 4 bases at J, with 10 bases between. This CDR3 has 13 residues. The germline V gene has CDR1 SGHRS and CDR2 YFSETQ. CDR3 DNA: TGCGCCAGCAGCTTACCGGGACGGTACGAGCAGTACTTC. Translation gives CASSLPGRYEQYF.

V usage is TRBV20-1 and J usage is TRBJ1-3, with a tentative D call TRBD1 (5 bases). V gave up 2 bases and J gave up 0 bases, with 23 bases separating them. Germline V gene sequence: CDR1 DFQATT, CDR2 SNEGSKA (reference sequence). The CDR3 loop spans 19 amino acids. The CDR3 DNA follows: TGCAGTGCTAGACCTCCGGGACGGAGTTACCCCTACTCTGGAAACACCATATATTTT. This codes for CSARPPGRSYPYSGNTIYF.

This clonotype was recorded many times. The CDR3 DNA reads as TGTGCCAGCAGTCGGCTAGCGGGGGCCGGGGAGCTGTTTTTT. It is translated as CASSRLAGAGELFF. This rearrangement joins TRBV2 to TRBJ2-2; 10 positions match TRBD2. CDR1 and CDR2 from the germline V gene are SNHLY and FYNNEI. The ends lost 5 bases at V and 6 bases at J; junction bases unmatched: 3. The CDR3 has 14 amino acids.

This chain uses TRBV7-2 with TRBJ1-4, with D possibly matching TRBD1 (5 bases). Germline CDR1 SGHTA, CDR2 FQGNSA. V lost 3 bases, J lost 7 bases, and 9 bases lay in between. The CDR3 loop spans 13 amino acids. The CDR3 region has the DNA TGTGCCAGCAGCTTTACGGGGGGTGAAAAACTGTTTTTT. Protein sequence: CASSFTGGEKLFF. Filled out from reference TRBV7-2 and TRBJ1-4, the complete variable domain reads GAGVSQSPSNKVTEKGKDVELRCDPISGHTALYWYRQSLGQGLEFLIYFQGNSAPDKSGLPSDRFSAERTGGSVSTLTIQRTQQEDSAVYLCASSFTGGEKLFFGSGTQLSVL.

This sequence joins TRBV5-1 and TRBJ2-3; 10 bases line up with TRBD2. CDR3 length equals 17 residues. The J segment lost 2 bases and the V segment lost 4 bases, leaving 10 bases of the junction unmatched. Germline loops: CDR1 SGHRS, CDR2 YFSETQ. CDR3 sequence (DNA): TGCGCCAGCAGCGGTGGTCTAGCGGGGGCCACCACAGATACGCAGTATTTT. As protein: CASSGGLAGATTDTQYF.

The chain uses TRBV3-1 and TRBJ2-7; the D gene is possibly TRBD2 (5 bases). The V end lost 4 bases, the J end lost 3 bases, and 10 bases lay between the germline ends. CDR1 is LGHDT, CDR2 YNNKEL, per germline (reference sequence). This CDR3 region has 13 residues. CDR3 DNA: TGTGCCAGCAGCCGAGGGAAAGGCTACGAGCAGTACTTC. Protein: CASSRGKGYEQYF.

The rearrangement links TRBV4-2 to TRBJ2-7; TRBD2 agrees at 11 bases. The CDR3 loop spans 15 amino acids. From germline, CDR1 is LGHNA and CDR2 YNFKEQ. J was trimmed by 4 bases and V by 3 bases; bases with no gene match: 5. The CDR3 DNA is TGTGCCAGCAGCCAGCTAGCGGGGGGCACATACGAGCAGTACTTC. Translating it yields CASSQLAGGTYEQYF.

This clonotype was detected only a few times. The genes are TRBV7-9 and TRBJ1-4; no clear D. Looked up from germline, CDR1 is SEHNR and CDR2 is FQNEAQ (reference sequence). V shed 1 base and J shed 0 bases, with 6 bases lying between them. The CDR3 loop spans 15 amino acids. As DNA, the CDR3 is TGTGCCAGCAGCTTAGAAACCGCAACTAATGAAAAACTGTTTTTT. This codes for CASSLETATNEKLFF.

At least ten counts were recorded for this clonotype. J is TRBJ2-7 and V is TRBV7-9; the match to TRBD1 covers 11 bases. Germline V CDR1 and CDR2: SEHNR, FQNEAQ (reference sequence). The CDR3 has 18 amino acids. The V segment lost 5 bases and the J segment 1 base; nucleotides outside the gene matches: 13. The CDR3 spells CASSPGDRGDKVSYEQYF. The CDR3 coding sequence is TGTGCCAGCAGCCCCGGGGACAGGGGGGATAAAGTTTCCTACGAGCAGTACTTC. Filled out from reference TRBV7-9 and TRBJ2-7, the complete variable domain reads DTGVSQNPRHKITKRGQNVTFRCDPISEHNRLYWYRQTLGQGPEFLTYFQNEAQLEKSRLLSDRFSAERPKGSFSTLEIQRTEQGDSAMYLCASSPGDRGDKVSYEQYFGPGTRLTVT.

The table lists this clonotype with many counts. CDR3 region: CASSLSTNYGYTF. The CDR3 region has the DNA TGTGCCAGCAGCTTGTCGACTAACTATGGCTACACCTTC. The chain uses TRBV5-4 and TRBJ1-2; D remains ambiguous. The CDR3 length is 13 residues. CDR1 SGHNT and CDR2 YYREEE come from the germline V gene (reference sequence). Trimming stripped 1 base from V and 0 bases from J, with 4 bases between.

This clonotype showed up many times. The rearrangement uses TRBV7-3 and TRBJ2-1; maybe TRBD2 (6 bases). The CDR3 runs to 14 residues. Germline lookup yields CDR1 SGHTA and CDR2 FQGTGA. Trimming took off 5 bases at V and 3 bases at J, with 11 bases between the two ends. For the CDR3, the DNA is TGTGCCAGCAGCCAAAACGGGGGCTACAATGAGCAGTTCTTC. Translated, it gives CASSQNGGYNEQFF. The full variable domain, completed using reference TRBV7-3 and TRBJ2-1, is GAGVSQTPSNKVTEKGKYVELRCDPISGHTALYWYRQSLGQGPEFLIYFQGTGAADDSGLPNDRFFAVRPEGSVSTLKIQRTERGDSAVYLCASSQNGGYNEQFFGPGTRLTVL.

The rearrangement links TRBV20-1 to TRBJ2-5, with 10 bases that match TRBD1. Trimming took 2 bases from V and 2 from J; bases not matched to a gene: 8. This CDR3 contains 16 residues. Germline CDR1 reads DFQATT; CDR2 reads SNEGSKA (reference sequence). CDR3 amino acids: CSARRRDRGLQETQYF. As DNA, the CDR3 is TGCAGTGCTAGACGGCGGGACAGGGGTTTACAAGAGACCCAGTACTTC.

This clonotype has just a few counts. The chain couples TRBV5-4 to TRBJ2-1; the D is unclear. This CDR3 spans 13 amino acids. V gave up 4 bases and J gave up 6 bases, with 11 bases separating them. CDR1 and CDR2 from the germline V gene are SGHNT and YYREEE (reference sequence). The CDR3 region has the DNA TGTGCCAGCAGCCCCCAAGGGATCAATGAGCAGTTCTTC. Translated, it gives CASSPQGINEQFF. Full variable domain (remainder filled in from reference TRBV5-4 and TRBJ2-1): ETGVTQSPTHLIKTRGQQVTLRCSSQSGHNTVSWYQQALGQGPQFIFQYYREEENGRGNFPPRFSGLQFPNYSSELNVNALELDDSALYLCASSPQGINEQFFGPGTRLTVL.

Many counts were recorded for this clonotype. The rearrangement links TRBV5-1 to TRBJ1-3, with D unclear. The CDR3 loop spans 15 amino acids. The germline V gene encodes CDR1 SGHRS and CDR2 YFSETQ. Trimming removed 2 bases from V and 0 bases from J, with 9 bases in between. The CDR3 DNA reads as TGCGCCAGCAGCTTCGAGCCGAGCTCTGGAAACACCATATATTTT. Protein sequence: CASSFEPSSGNTIYF.

This clonotype has at least ten counts. The CDR3 protein is CATAIRGGGETYNEQFF. CDR3 sequence (DNA): TGTGCCACCGCCATCAGGGGTGGGGGGGAAACGTACAATGAGCAGTTCTTC. The rearrangement links TRBV10-3 to TRBJ2-1; D perhaps matches TRBD2 (7 bases). Germline CDR1 ENHRY, CDR2 SYGVKD. V was pared by 10 bases and J by 4 bases, with 26 bases between. This CDR3 has 17 amino acids.

V and J are TRBV5-5 and TRBJ1-4; D not resolved. Trimming shortened V by 1 base and J by 5 bases, and 12 bases separated the two germline ends. This CDR3 contains 15 residues. The V gene's germline CDR1 is SGHKS and CDR2 YYEKEE (reference sequence). CDR3 in DNA: TGTGCCAGCAGCTTGAGTCCGGAGTTCAATGAAAAACTGTTTTTT. Residues: CASSLSPEFNEKLFF.

This clonotype was counted ten times or more. Sequence at one end of the junction differs from germline and may be a read error. This rearrangement joins TRBV3-1 to TRBJ2-2; 10 bases map to TRBD1. The CDR3 length is 16 residues. The V gene's germline CDR1 is LGHDT and CDR2 YNNKEL (reference sequence). In nucleotides, the CDR3 is TGTGCCAGCAGACATTGGGACAGGGGTAACAACGGGGAGCTGTTTTTT. Residues: CASRHWDRGNNGELFF.